These 2 T cell receptor beta chains were all obtained from the same sample, sequenced in a study of spatial heterogeneity in lung cancer (dated by TCRdb to the late 2010s). Per the publication, the time point label means: sample taken at primary tumor resection. Without any cell sorting, TCR sequencing was performed on whole RNA extracted either from tumor and nontumor lung tissue or from cryopreserved PBMC samples. Library generation was performed with 5' RACE. These reads were obtained on a NextSeq 500. TCRdb reran the public reads through fastp at Q25 and MiXCR, keeping productive beta chains. Identical CDR3 proteins give one entry, which carries the most common genes and DNA. This sample lists roughly 4,200 distinct CDR3 sequences; more than 15% were detected once. The ten largest clonotypes hold under 70% of the sample. Here the sequenced sample was PBMCs, taken at surgery. The receptors were sampled from a male donor with early-stage non-small cell lung cancer.

V gene TRBV18 combines with J gene TRBJ2-5; the match to TRBD1 covers 10 bases. V gave up 4 bases and J gave up 4 bases; unmatched junction bases: 6. The CDR3 extends over 15 amino acids. The germline CDR1 and CDR2 sequences are KGHSH and LQKENI. The CDR3 loop reads CASSQRTGGSETQYF. CDR3 DNA sequence: TGTGCCAGCTCACAGCGGACAGGGGGTTCAGAGACCCAGTACTTC.

This clonotype was seen more than once but under ten times. The chain employs TRBV10-2 and TRBJ1-2; D perhaps matches TRBD1 (6 bases). V was trimmed by 8 bases and J by 5 bases, leaving 21 bases between them. This CDR3 region has 15 residues. The germline CDR1 and CDR2 sequences are WSHSY and SAAADI. CDR3 nucleotide sequence: TGCGCCAGCCATGTCGGCGGGGGGCGCGTTTATGGCTACACCTTC. Amino acids: CASHVGGGRVYGYTF.